This TCR beta chain was sequenced for a study of blood T cell repertoires in COVID-19. Overall study context: Samples of COVID-19 (acute and convalescent) were obtained from the United States, Italy and Spain.

Assay: immunoSEQ multiplex PCR; the TCRdb copy retains only in-frame clones and omits some. In the table there are about 160,000 clones, 88% of which are singletons. The participants were between roughly 18 and 89 years old and came from about two dozen US areas. Germline V gives CDR1 SGDLS, CDR2 YYNGEE. This CDR3 spans 13 amino acids. Trimming cost V 5 bases and J 2 bases; bases outside gene matches: 3. The sequencing input was PBMCs or T cells enriched from blood (not recorded which). This receptor was identified in a woman between 50 and 59 years old who had recovered from COVID-19. The chain employs TRBV9 and TRBJ1-2, with 7 bases fitting TRBD1. In nucleotides, the CDR3 is TGTGCCAGCAGTAGGGACAGCAACTATGGCTACACCTTC. Protein product: CASSRDSNYGYTF.